Following are 25 T cell receptor beta chains from one sample sequenced in a study of PD-1 blockade in classical Hodgkin lymphoma. Clones were sequenced by immunoSEQ multiplex PCR, and TCRdb holds only the in-frame ones, with some missing. The data show approximately 60,000 clones, more than 70% seen once. Brentuximab vedotin exposure varied, and every patient relapsed after autologous stem cell transplantation. The specimen comprised peripheral blood mononuclear cells (PBMCs), sampled at baseline. The receptors stem from a human donor with classical Hodgkin lymphoma.

Note on this clone: Other DNA sequences in the same sample also yield this CDR3. This chain uses TRBV19 with TRBJ2-3; 9 positions agree with TRBD2. The CDR3 is 15 amino acids. Germline CDR1 LNHDA, CDR2 SQIVND (reference sequence). With V trimmed by 7 bases and J by 2 bases, 7 bases remained unmatched. The CDR3 sequence is CASKRLAGDTDTQYF. CDR3 nucleotide sequence: TGTGCCAGTAAAAGATTAGCGGGGGACACAGATACGCAGTATTTT.

V gene TRBV9 combines with J gene TRBJ2-5; D perhaps matches TRBD1 (7 bases). The CDR3 has 14 amino acids. Germline V gene lookup returns CDR1 SGDLS and CDR2 YYNGEE. Trimming removed 0 bases from V and 5 bases from J, with 11 bases in between. CDR3 amino acids: CASSVVGGGETQYF. Here the CDR3 DNA reads TGTGCCAGCAGCGTAGTAGGAGGGGGCGAGACCCAGTACTTC.

This chain uses TRBV27 with TRBJ2-7; 10 bases agree with TRBD2. The CDR3 extends over 14 amino acids. Germline lookup yields CDR1 MNHEY and CDR2 SMNVEV (reference sequence). V lost 2 bases, J lost 6 bases, and 4 bases stayed unmatched. CDR3 sequence reads: CASSLPAGGGEQYF. CDR3 bases: TGTGCCAGCAGTTTACCAGCGGGGGGGGGCGAGCAGTACTTC.

This clone was seen just once. The rearrangement links TRBV7-2 to TRBJ2-1; 8 bases fit TRBD2. CDR3 size: 15 residues. The germline gives CDR1 SGHTA, CDR2 FQGNSA. The ends lost 1 base at V and 2 bases at J; junction bases unmatched: 1. CDR3 nucleotides: TGTGCCAGCAGCTTAGAAGCGGGGGCCTACAATGAGCAGTTCTTC. This gives the protein CASSLEAGAYNEQFF.

This clone was recorded only once. The chain couples TRBV14 to TRBJ2-1; D ambiguous. V was pared by 1 base and J by 4 bases, with 5 bases between. CDR1 and CDR2 (germline): SGHDN, FVKESK. The CDR3 is made up of 13 amino acids. The DNA of the CDR3 is TGTGCCAGCAGCCAAGCTTCTTACAATGAGCAGTTCTTC. Translating it yields CASSQASYNEQFF.

J is TRBJ2-7 and V is TRBV7-6; D call uncertain. V was cut by 4 bases and J by 0 bases, with 16 bases left in between. The CDR3 totals 16 residues. Germline CDR1 SGHVS, CDR2 FNYEAQ. As DNA, the CDR3 is TGTGCCAGCAGCTCCCTCCGGAGAAATTGCTCCTACGAGCAGTACTTC. Encoded protein: CASSSLRRNCSYEQYF.

V usage is TRBV11-3 and J usage is TRBJ2-3; possibly TRBD1 or TRBD2 for D (6 bases each). The V and J ends lost 4 bases and 6 bases respectively, with 14 bases between them. CDR1 is SGHNT and CDR2 is YENEEA in the germline V gene. This CDR3 has 14 residues. The CDR3 spells CASSSHPGADTQYF. The DNA of the CDR3 is TGTGCCAGCAGCTCCCACCCGGGGGCGGATACGCAGTATTTT.

The chain joins TRBV10-3 to TRBJ2-7, with 11 bases aligning to TRBD1. This CDR3 is built from 15 residues. CDR1 is ENHRY, CDR2 SYGVKD, per germline. The trim removed 2 bases at V and 7 bases at J, leaving 7 bases unmatched. The CDR3 here is CAISEAGQGDREQYF. As DNA, the CDR3 is TGTGCCATCAGTGAGGCGGGACAGGGGGATAGGGAGCAGTACTTC.

The sample holds one count of this clone. Here the CDR3 reads CASSPTDRAGTEAFF. CDR3 sequence (DNA): TGTGCCAGCAGCCCGACGGACAGGGCGGGCACTGAAGCTTTCTTT. J is TRBJ1-1 and V is TRBV13; 8 bases align to TRBD1. The germline V gene has CDR1 PRHDT and CDR2 FYEKMQ (reference sequence). The CDR3 loop spans 15 amino acids. The ends lost 5 bases at V and 4 bases at J; junction bases unmatched: 9.

The CDR3 DNA reads TGTGCCAGCAGCCAAGATTCGTGGTTATCGGGCCACCCTCCTACGAGCAAGCAGTACTTC. It codes for CASSQDSWLSGHPPTSKQYF. V and J are TRBV4-2 and TRBJ2-7, with D hard to call. The CDR3 runs to 20 residues. With 0 bases removed from V and 8 bases from J, the gap between germline ends came to 32 bases. Germline V gene data show CDR1 as LGHNA and CDR2 as YNFKEQ.

The chain couples TRBV6-1 to TRBJ2-7; TRBD1 is a possible D gene (5 bases). Trimming stripped 4 bases from V and 3 bases from J, with 10 bases between. Germline V gene lookup returns CDR1 MNHNS and CDR2 SASEGT. The CDR3 has 13 amino acids. The CDR3 coding sequence is TGTGCCAGCAGTGTTTTCGACAGCTACGAGCAGTACTTC. Translating it yields CASSVFDSYEQYF.

The gene calls are TRBV6-1 and TRBJ1-1; maybe TRBD1 (6 bases). The CDR3 sequence is 13 residues long. In germline, CDR1 is MNHNS, CDR2 SASEGT. V was cut by 6 bases and J by 4 bases, with 12 bases left in between. CDR3 loop: CASRTEGGTEAFF. The DNA of the CDR3 is TGTGCCAGCAGGACCGAGGGGGGCACTGAAGCTTTCTTT.

The V call is TRBV15, the J call TRBJ1-1; the match to TRBD1 covers 8 bases. CDR3 length equals 14 residues. Germline CDR1 LNHNV, CDR2 YYDKDF (reference sequence). V dropped 5 bases and J dropped 4; count of bases not matched to a gene: 6. The CDR3 region is CATSADRAFTEAFF. The CDR3, as DNA: TGTGCCACCAGCGCGGACAGGGCGTTCACTGAAGCTTTCTTT. Looking up the rest from reference TRBV15 and TRBJ1-1 gives the full variable domain: DAMVIQNPRYQVTQFGKPVTLSCSQTLNHNVMYWYQQKSSQAPKLLFHYYDKDFNNEADTPDNFQSRRPNTSFCFLDIRSPGLGDTAMYLCATSADRAFTEAFFGQGTRLTVV.

This rearrangement joins TRBV7-2 to TRBJ2-7; 9 bases fit TRBD1. The V gene end was trimmed by 6 bases and the J gene end by 5 bases; junction bases not matched to a gene: 8. Germline-derived CDR1 and CDR2 are SGHTA and FQGNSA. The CDR3 sequence is 14 residues long. CDR3: CASRTTGTGNEQYF. Written as DNA, the CDR3 is TGTGCCAGCAGGACAACCGGGACAGGGAACGAGCAGTACTTC.

The chain recombines TRBV5-6 with TRBJ1-2, with D possibly TRBD1 on 5 matching bases. The CDR3 runs to 16 residues. Trimming took off 5 bases at V and 4 bases at J, with 21 bases between the two ends. CDR1 and CDR2 (germline): SGHDT, YYEEEE. The CDR3 DNA is TGTGCCAGCAGTTGGGGTGGTAGCAGGGAGAGCTATGGCTACACCTTC. Protein: CASSWGGSRESYGYTF.

The rearrangement links TRBV6-6 to TRBJ1-6; D is unresolved. Germline V gene data show CDR1 as MNHNY and CDR2 as SVGAGI (reference sequence). This CDR3 region has 13 residues. V gave up 6 bases and J gave up 6 bases, with 9 bases separating them. Here the CDR3 DNA reads TGTGCCAGCAGGTCACCGATTAATTCACCCCTCCACTTT. Its protein product is CASRSPINSPLHF.

This clone was detected only a few times. The chain joins TRBV29-1 to TRBJ2-7, with D unclear. Looked up from germline, CDR1 is SQVTM and CDR2 is ANQGSEA. Trimming removed 0 bases from V and 5 bases from J, with 14 bases in between. This CDR3 has 14 residues. The CDR3 sequence: CSVEDPRRSNEQYF. DNA for the CDR3: TGCAGCGTTGAAGATCCTCGGCGGTCCAACGAGCAGTACTTC.

The rearrangement joins TRBV29-1 to TRBJ1-1, with unresolved D. This CDR3 has 10 amino acids. V was cut by 4 bases and J by 11 bases, with 11 bases left in between. CDR1 is SQVTM, CDR2 ANQGSEA, per germline. The CDR3 reads CSVVPGRAFF. DNA of the CDR3: TGCAGCGTTGTGCCCGGGAGGGCTTTCTTT.

This chain uses TRBV6-5 with TRBJ1-2, with D unclear. Deletions cut 4 bases from V and 6 bases from J, with 12 bases between. This CDR3 has 13 amino acids. In germline, CDR1 is MNHEY, CDR2 SVGAGI. CDR3 bases: TGTGCCAGCAGTTCCGGACGGATCCATGGCTACACCTTC. It translates to CASSSGRIHGYTF.

The J gene is TRBJ2-2, the V gene TRBV7-2; D remains unclear. The CDR3 loop spans 14 amino acids. Germline V gene data show CDR1 as SGHTA and CDR2 as FQGNSA. V was shortened by 5 bases and J by 0 bases, with 7 bases between the two germline ends. The CDR3 sequence: CASSPLPNTGELFF. The CDR3 coding sequence is TGTGCCAGCAGCCCCCTTCCGAACACCGGGGAGCTGTTTTTT.

This clone came up a few times. The chain links TRBV30 to TRBJ1-6; no definite D call. Looked up from germline, CDR1 is GTSNPN and CDR2 is SVGIG (reference sequence). The CDR3 extends over 14 amino acids. The germline V and J ends were trimmed by 0 bases and 8 bases, with 11 bases remaining between them. The CDR3 loop is CAWSVSPPHSPLHF. The CDR3 DNA is TGTGCCTGGAGTGTATCCCCCCCCCATTCACCCCTCCACTTT. Using reference TRBV30 and TRBJ1-6 for the parts outside the CDR3, the full variable domain is SQTIHQWPATLVQPVGSPLSLECTVEGTSNPNLYWYRQAAGRGLQLLFYSVGIGQISSEVPQNLSASRPQDRQFILSSKKLLLSDSGFYLCAWSVSPPHSPLHFGNGTRLTVT.

The gene calls are TRBV4-2 and TRBJ2-5; 9 bases line up with TRBD2. CDR3 size: 19 residues. The germline CDR1 and CDR2 sequences are LGHNA and YNFKEQ. J gave up 2 bases and V 0 bases, and 13 bases lay outside the gene matches. The CDR3 nucleotides are TGTGCCAGCAGCCAAGAGAGACGGAGTAGCGGGGGAATTCAAGAGACCCAGTACTTC. Protein: CASSQERRSSGGIQETQYF.

The chain joins TRBV5-1 to TRBJ2-3; 8 positions agree with TRBD1. Germline V CDR1 and CDR2: SGHRS, YFSETQ. The CDR3 loop spans 14 amino acids. V shed 5 bases, J shed 2 bases, and the junction held 4 bases outside the gene matches. CDR3 residues: CASRFRGLTDTQYF. CDR3 DNA sequence: TGCGCCAGCAGATTCAGGGGGCTCACAGATACGCAGTATTTT.

V is TRBV10-3 and J is TRBJ1-5; perhaps TRBD1 as D (6 bases). Germline CDR1 ENHRY, CDR2 SYGVKD. Trimming took 3 bases from V and 5 from J, leaving 11 bases between them. This CDR3 is built from 14 residues. The CDR3 reads CAISDRGYDQPQHF. CDR3 coding DNA: TGTGCCATCAGTGACAGGGGATACGATCAGCCCCAGCATTTT.

This chain links TRBV5-1 with TRBJ1-1; D is ambiguous. Trimming took 4 bases from V and 1 from J, leaving 11 bases between them. The V gene's germline CDR1 is SGHRS and CDR2 YFSETQ. This CDR3 is 14 amino acids long. The DNA for the CDR3 is TGCGCCAGCAGCCAAAGGGATAGGAACACTGAAGCTTTCTTT. This codes for CASSQRDRNTEAFF. The whole variable domain, filled in from reference TRBV5-1 and TRBJ1-1, reads KAGVTQTPRYLIKTRGQQVTLSCSPISGHRSVSWYQQTPGQGLQFLFEYFSETQRNKGNFPGRFSGRQFSNSRSEMNVSTLELGDSALYLCASSQRDRNTEAFFGQGTRLTVV.